This TCR beta chain was identified in a study of cytomegalovirus exposure and HLA in healthy donors. Regarding the study as a whole: Through in vitro validation, a few CMV-associated chains were shown to be specific for CMV antigens.

The CDR3 is made up of 16 amino acids. The germline V gene encodes CDR1 SEHNR and CDR2 FQNEAQ (reference sequence). The V segment lost 6 bases and the J segment 5 bases; nucleotides outside the gene matches: 13. This clone was recorded only once. The target antigen is unknown. The study ran its PCR with 60 Vbeta and 13 Jbeta primers. Some clones are missing from TCRdb's copy, which holds only in-frame ones; the method was immunoSEQ multiplex PCR. Among roughly 120,000 clones listed, roughly 70% were seen once. The genes are TRBV7-9 and TRBJ2-3; 8 bases agree with TRBD2. The sequence was collected from a woman between 35 and 50 years old in good health and CMV-seronegative. Sequences were obtained from PBMCs. The CDR3 spells CASSLAGGQHGDTQYF. The CDR3 coding sequence is TGTGCCAGCAGTCTCGCGGGGGGCCAGCACGGAGATACGCAGTATTTT.